The sequence of this T cell receptor beta chain was determined in a study of OX40 agonist ivuxolimab in advanced cancers. Study information: Prior anti-PD-1, anti-PD-L1 or anti-CTLA-4 therapy was allowed; approximately 41% had some.

Assay: immunoSEQ multiplex PCR; the TCRdb copy retains only in-frame clones and omits some. The sample gives tens of thousands of clones, over 80% of which show up once; about 5% is in the top ten. Overall study findings and caveats: Doses of 0.1 to 3.0 mg/kg were accompanied by clonal expansion of CD4+ and CD8+ blood T cells by week 6. Some of the nonresponding patients also showed low levels of normalized T-cell clonal expansion.

In regard to this clone: Its antigen is still unknown.

The source is an adult with an advanced solid tumor such as melanoma, head and neck, liver or kidney cancer. The sequencing used CD4+ or CD8+ T cells sorted from blood, collected in a trial of the OX40 agonist ivuxolimab.

CDR3 DNA: TGTGCCAGTAGTATCGTAGGGGGCACCGGGGAGCTGTTTTTT. This codes for CASSIVGGTGELFF. The chain combines TRBV19 with TRBJ2-2, with D perhaps matching TRBD1 (6 bases). The germline gives CDR1 LNHDA, CDR2 SQIVND (reference sequence). The V gene lost 3 bases and the J gene lost 4 bases, with 9 bases spanning the gap. This CDR3 contains 14 residues.